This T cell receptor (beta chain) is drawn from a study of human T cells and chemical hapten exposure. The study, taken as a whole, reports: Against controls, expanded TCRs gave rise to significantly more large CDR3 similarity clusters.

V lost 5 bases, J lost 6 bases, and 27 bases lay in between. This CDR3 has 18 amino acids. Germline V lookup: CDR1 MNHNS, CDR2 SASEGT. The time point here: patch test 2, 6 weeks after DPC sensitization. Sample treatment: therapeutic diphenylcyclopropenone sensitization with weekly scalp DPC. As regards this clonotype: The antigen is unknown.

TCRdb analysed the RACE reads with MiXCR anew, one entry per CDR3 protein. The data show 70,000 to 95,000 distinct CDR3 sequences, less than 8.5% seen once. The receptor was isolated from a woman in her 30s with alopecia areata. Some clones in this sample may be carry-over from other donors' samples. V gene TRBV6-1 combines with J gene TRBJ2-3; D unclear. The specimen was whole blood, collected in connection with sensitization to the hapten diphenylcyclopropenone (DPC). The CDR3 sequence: CASSRILVFDKRSDTQYF. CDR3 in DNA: TGTGCCAGCAGTCGAATCTTGGTGTTTGACAAAAGGTCGGATACGCAGTATTTT.